The 18 T cell receptor beta chains below were found in one sample sequenced in a study of PD-L1 blockade in urothelial cancer. Time point indicated: peripheral blood 6 weeks after treatment start. Sequenced by immunoSEQ multiplex PCR; TCRdb stores in-frame clones only, minus some. The sample carries some 120,000 clones, about 82% recorded once. This sample comprised PBMCs, obtained around atezolizumab (anti-PD-L1) treatment. Receptor source: a man aged 45-65 years with urothelial cancer.

This chain uses TRBV27 with TRBJ1-2; D not certain. Germline V gene lookup returns CDR1 MNHEY and CDR2 SMNVEV (reference sequence). V lost 6 bases to trimming and J lost 6 bases, with 17 bases between them. The CDR3 has 14 residues. The CDR3 spells CASSPRQVSNGYTF. The CDR3 bases are TGTGCCAGCAGCCCCCGGCAGGTTTCGAATGGCTACACCTTC.

This chain links TRBV6-6 with TRBJ2-1, with a weak D call TRBD2 (7 bases). Trimming shortened V by 6 bases and J by 4 bases, and 19 bases separated the two germline ends. CDR1 and CDR2 (germline): MNHNY, SVGAGI (reference sequence). This CDR3 comprises 16 residues. In DNA form, the CDR3 reads TGTGCCAGCAGGCGGTGGCGGAGGGGGGGTTACAATGAGCAGTTCTTC. Its translation is CASRRWRRGGYNEQFF.

The V call is TRBV6-5, the J call TRBJ1-5; D is ambiguous. This CDR3 region has 12 residues. Germline V lookup: CDR1 MNHEY, CDR2 SVGAGI. Trimming shortened V by 6 bases and J by 4 bases, and 7 bases separated the two germline ends. As DNA, the CDR3 is TGTGCCAGCAGGTCGGGAAATCAGCCCCAGCATTTT. Translating gives CASRSGNQPQHF.

V usage is TRBV13 and J usage is TRBJ2-1, with TRBD2 as a possible D gene (5 bases). Trimming left V 5 bases short and J 9 bases short, with 17 bases between. Germline V gene data show CDR1 as PRHDT and CDR2 as FYEKMQ (reference sequence). The CDR3 extends over 14 amino acids. In nucleotides, the CDR3 is TGTGCCAGCAGCACCCGGACTCCGCAGGTTGAGCAGTTCTTC. Its translation: CASSTRTPQVEQFF.

The chain couples TRBV2 to TRBJ2-7; D might be TRBD1 (6 bases). Germline assignment: CDR1 SNHLY and CDR2 FYNNEI. The CDR3 spans 12 residues. V was trimmed by 6 bases and J by 5 bases, leaving 11 bases between them. This CDR3 reads CASRVQGHEQYF. The CDR3 nucleotides read TGTGCCAGCAGGGTACAGGGCCACGAGCAGTACTTC.

Many counts were recorded for this clone. The V gene is TRBV6-1, the J gene TRBJ2-2, with D maybe TRBD1 (6 bases). Germline CDR1 and CDR2: MNHNS and SASEGT. V dropped 5 bases and J dropped 10 bases, with 14 bases sitting between them. The CDR3 has 13 residues. CDR3 amino acids: CASSPGQRLELFF. In DNA form, the CDR3 reads TGTGCCAGCAGTCCTGGACAGAGACTGGAGCTGTTTTTT.

The chain has TRBV7-2 and TRBJ1-1, with D perhaps TRBD1 (6 bases). The ends were cut back, 5 bases at V and 2 bases at J, with 12 bases in the middle. The CDR3 is 14 residues long. The germline V gene has CDR1 SGHTA and CDR2 FQGNSA. The DNA of the CDR3 is TGTGCCAGCAGCCTGGGACACCATAACACTGAAGCTTTCTTT. It encodes CASSLGHHNTEAFF. The full variable domain, its missing parts supplied by reference TRBV7-2 and TRBJ1-1, is GAGVSQSPSNKVTEKGKDVELRCDPISGHTALYWYRQSLGQGLEFLIYFQGNSAPDKSGLPSDRFSAERTGGSVSTLTIQRTQQEDSAVYLCASSLGHHNTEAFFGQGTRLTVV.

V gene TRBV5-1 combines with J gene TRBJ2-3, with TRBD2 as a possible D gene (6 bases). Trimming cost V 0 bases and J 3 bases, with 11 bases left between them. The CDR3 is 15 amino acids. Germline V lookup: CDR1 SGHRS, CDR2 YFSETQ. DNA for the CDR3: TGCGCCAGCAGCTTGGGACCGGGAGAGACAGATACGCAGTATTTT. Residues: CASSLGPGETDTQYF.

This clone came up a few times. The chain employs TRBV20-1 and TRBJ1-1, with D possibly being TRBD1 (6 bases). The CDR3 extends over 10 amino acids. Per germline, CDR1 DFQATT and CDR2 SNEGSKA (reference sequence). CDR3 sequence reads: CRVLGGGAFF. The CDR3 DNA follows: TGCAGAGTTCTTGGGGGCGGAGCTTTCTTT.

This chain uses TRBV5-1 with TRBJ2-3; 10 bases agree with TRBD2. The CDR3 is 14 residues long. In germline, CDR1 is SGHRS, CDR2 YFSETQ. V trimming: 4 bases; J trimming: 6 bases; junction bases outside the gene matches: 5. The CDR3 is CASSLAGVGDTQYF. For the CDR3, the DNA is TGCGCCAGCAGCCTAGCGGGAGTAGGGGATACGCAGTATTTT.

This chain links TRBV5-1 with TRBJ1-1; 7 nucleotides line up with TRBD1. The CDR3 has 14 amino acids. The J segment lost 1 base and the V segment lost 4 bases, leaving 4 bases of the junction unmatched. Germline lookup yields CDR1 SGHRS and CDR2 YFSETQ. Here the CDR3 DNA reads TGCGCCAGCAGCCGACAGGGAACGAACACTGAAGCTTTCTTT. Protein sequence: CASSRQGTNTEAFF.

V and J are TRBV5-1 and TRBJ2-7; TRBD1 agrees at 10 bases. The CDR3 sequence is 15 residues long. Trimming removed 1 base from V and 5 bases from J; junction bases left unmatched: 6. CDR1 SGHRS and CDR2 YFSETQ come from the germline V gene. CDR3 nucleotides: TGCGCCAGCAGCTTGCTCTCGGGACAGGGGAACGAGCAGTACTTC. This encodes CASSLLSGQGNEQYF.

The J gene is TRBJ2-7, the V gene TRBV18, with TRBD2 matching 10 bases. The CDR3 has 18 amino acids. The trim removed 0 bases at V and 6 bases at J, leaving 14 bases unmatched. Looked up from germline, CDR1 is KGHSH and CDR2 is LQKENI. CDR3 coding DNA: TGTGCCAGCTCACCACCGGGACTAGCGCATAAGAAGGTCCGCGAGCAGTACTTC. As protein: CASSPPGLAHKKVREQYF. The full variable domain, with the rest looked up from reference TRBV18 and TRBJ2-7, is NAGVMQNPRHLVRRRGQEARLRCSPMKGHSHVYWYRQLPEEGLKFMVYLQKENIIDESGMPKERFSAEFPKEGPSILRIQQVVRGDSAAYFCASSPPGLAHKKVREQYFGPGTRLTVT.

V usage is TRBV6-1 and J usage is TRBJ1-4; D is unresolved. V was cut by 4 bases and J by 7 bases, with 13 bases left in between. The CDR3 is 14 residues long. CDR1 is MNHNS, CDR2 SASEGT, per germline. CDR3 bases: TGTGCCAGCAGTGGACTGAGGTCGGTTGAAAAACTGTTTTTT. Its protein is CASSGLRSVEKLFF.

The chain has TRBV5-4 and TRBJ2-7, with D unresolved. The CDR3 loop spans 14 amino acids. Per the germline V gene, CDR1 is SGHNT and CDR2 is YYREEE (reference sequence). V gave up 5 bases and J gave up 0 bases, with 12 bases separating them. The CDR3 loop reads CASSYEESSYEQYF. Here the CDR3 DNA reads TGTGCCAGCAGTTACGAGGAATCCTCCTACGAGCAGTACTTC. Using reference TRBV5-4 and TRBJ2-7 for the parts outside the CDR3, the full variable domain is ETGVTQSPTHLIKTRGQQVTLRCSSQSGHNTVSWYQQALGQGPQFIFQYYREEENGRGNFPPRFSGLQFPNYSSELNVNALELDDSALYLCASSYEESSYEQYFGPGTRLTVT.

This clone has just a few counts. A junction end diverges from the germline sequence, so it may reflect a read error. V is TRBV7-7 and J is TRBJ2-5; 11 bases are shared with TRBD1. CDR3 size: 19 residues. The germline CDR1 and CDR2 sequences are SSHAT and FNYEAQ (reference sequence). The CDR3 protein is CASSLSAPGGTGGGETQYF. CDR3 DNA sequence: TGTGCTAGCAGCTTATCGGCCCCCGGGGGGACAGGGGGGGGAGAGACCCAGTACTTC.

The rearrangement links TRBV10-3 to TRBJ1-2, with TRBD1 identical over 9 bases. Germline trimming cut 3 bases from V and 5 bases from J; bases unmatched to any gene: 10. Germline-derived CDR1 and CDR2 are ENHRY and SYGVKD. The CDR3 runs 16 residues. This CDR3 reads CAISDQTTGGRYGYTF. CDR3 coding DNA: TGTGCCATCAGTGATCAAACGACAGGGGGGAGATATGGCTACACCTTC.

The V gene is TRBV30, the J gene TRBJ1-2; D is uncertain. Germline CDR1 and CDR2: GTSNPN and SVGIG (reference sequence). The CDR3 contains 12 residues. V lost 3 bases and J lost 4, with 9 bases in between. The CDR3 DNA sequence: TGTGCCTGGAGGGTCCGGAGCTATGGCTACACCTTC. This sequence encodes CAWRVRSYGYTF. Together with reference TRBV30 and TRBJ1-2, the CDR3 gives the full variable domain: SQTIHQWPATLVQPVGSPLSLECTVEGTSNPNLYWYRQAAGRGLQLLFYSVGIGQISSEVPQNLSASRPQDRQFILSSKKLLLSDSGFYLCAWRVRSYGYTFGSGTRLTVV.